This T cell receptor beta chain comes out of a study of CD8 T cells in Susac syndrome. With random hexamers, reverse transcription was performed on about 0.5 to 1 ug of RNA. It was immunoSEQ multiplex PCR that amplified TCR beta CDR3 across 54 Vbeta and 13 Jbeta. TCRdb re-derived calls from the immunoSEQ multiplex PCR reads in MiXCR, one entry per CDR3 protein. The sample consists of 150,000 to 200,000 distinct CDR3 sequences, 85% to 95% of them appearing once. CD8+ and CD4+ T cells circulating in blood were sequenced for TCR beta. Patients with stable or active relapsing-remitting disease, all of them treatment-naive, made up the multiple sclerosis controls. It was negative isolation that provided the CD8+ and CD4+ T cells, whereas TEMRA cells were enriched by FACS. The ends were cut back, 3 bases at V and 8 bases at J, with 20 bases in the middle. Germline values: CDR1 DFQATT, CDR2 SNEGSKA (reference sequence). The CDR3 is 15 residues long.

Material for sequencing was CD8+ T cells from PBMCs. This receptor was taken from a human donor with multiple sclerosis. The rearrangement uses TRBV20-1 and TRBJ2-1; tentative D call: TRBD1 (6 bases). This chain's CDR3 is CSARDKGGLWDEQFF. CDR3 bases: TGCAGTGCTAGGGACAAAGGGGGATTATGGGATGAGCAGTTCTTC.